The rows below give T cell receptor beta chains drawn from one sample of a study of blood T cell repertoires in COVID-19. TCRdb's table, derived via immunoSEQ multiplex PCR, lists solely in-frame clones and lacks some. The sample contains under 250,000 clones, 80% to 90% of which appear only once. The sequencing sample was made of PBMCs or T cells enriched from blood (not recorded which). These receptors all come from a woman in her thirties or forties who had been exposed to COVID-19. Both conserved end residues are part of each CDR3. Each record gives: clone size, D gene, J gene, V gene, CDR3 DNA, CDR3 protein. D genes are given only for firm matches. Clone sizes are given selectively: once, few, many, or a class where the clone is expanded.

>-|TRBD1|TRBJ1-5|TRBV2
TGTGCCAGCGGGGGACAGGGCGCCAATCAGCCCCAGCATTTT
CASGGQGANQPQHF
>-|-|TRBJ2-2|TRBV6-4
TGTGCCAGCAGTGGGACAGACACCGGGGAGCTGTTTTTT
CASSGTDTGELFF
>-|TRBD2|TRBJ2-7|TRBV5-4
TGTGCCAGCAGCTCCCCTCCAGGAGCGGGGAGCTCCTACGAGCAGTACTTC
CASSSPPGAGSSYEQYF
>once|TRBD2|TRBJ2-3|TRBV2
TGTGCCAGCAGTGATCCCGGACTAGCGGGGCGAGATACGCAGTATTTT
CASSDPGLAGRDTQYF
>-|-|TRBJ1-2|TRBV5-4
TGTGCCAGCAGCCCTCCCCGGGAGGTTGACTATGGCTACACCTTC
CASSPPREVDYGYTF
>-|-|TRBJ1-4|TRBV21-1
TGTGCCAGCAGCAAGATTTCAGGGGGACATGAAAAACTGTTTTTT
CASSKISGGHEKLFF
>-|-|TRBJ1-2|TRBV3-1/TRBV3-2
TGTGCCAGCAGCCAAGAGGGGCGACGGAACTATGGCTACACCTTC
CASSQEGRRNYGYTF
>-|-|TRBJ1-1|TRBV6-5
TGTGCCAGCAGTTGGGGCAGGAACACTGAAGCTTTCTTT
CASSWGRNTEAFF
>once|TRBD1|TRBJ1-2|TRBV11-1
TGTGCCAGCAGCTCCGGGACAGGGCATGGCTACACCTTC
CASSSGTGHGYTF
>-|TRBD1|TRBJ2-7|TRBV6-1
TGTGCCAGCAGTGAACGGGGGACAGGGTCCTACGAGCAGTACTTC
CASSERGTGSYEQYF
>-|-|TRBJ1-1|TRBV5-5
TGTGCCAGCAGCTCGATGACAGTCATGAACACTGAAGCTTTCTTT
CASSSMTVMNTEAFF
>-|TRBD1|TRBJ1-5|TRBV6-5
TGTGCCAGCAGCGTAGGGACAGGGAGGATTCAGCCCCAGCATTTT
CASSVGTGRIQPQHF
>-|TRBD2|TRBJ2-7|TRBV6-2/TRBV6-3
TGTGCCAGCAGTTCACGTAAGATTCGGGGGGACTACGAGCAGTACTTC
CASSSRKIRGDYEQYF
>once|TRBD1|TRBJ1-1|TRBV19
TGTGCCAGTAGTATGTTCCAGGGGGCAACGAACACTGAAGCTTTCTTT
CASSMFQGATNTEAFF
>-|TRBD1|TRBJ2-7|TRBV5-1
TGCGCCAGCAGCTGGGACAGACTCCGAGGGGAGCAGTACTTC
CASSWDRLRGEQYF
>-|TRBD2|TRBJ2-1|TRBV27
TGTGCCAGCAGTTCCGGGTACGGACTAGCGGGAGCATTTGAGCAGTTCTTC
CASSSGYGLAGAFEQFF
>-|TRBD1|TRBJ2-5|TRBV25-1
TGTGCCAGCAGTGAATTCCGGACAGGGGGTTCCTCCAAAGAGACCCAGTACTTC
CASSEFRTGGSSKETQYF
>-|TRBD1|TRBJ2-7|TRBV27
TGTGCCAGCAGTTTTGCAGGGGGCCTTGACGAGCAGTACTTC
CASSFAGGLDEQYF
>-|TRBD1|TRBJ2-2|TRBV3-1/TRBV3-2
TGTGCCAGCAGCCAGGACAGGGGGCGTACCGGGGAGCTGTTTTTT
CASSQDRGRTGELFF
>-|-|TRBJ1-5|TRBV5-3
TGTGCCAGAAGCTTGTGCAGGGATAGCAATCAGCCCCAGCATTTT
CARSLCRDSNQPQHF
>-|-|TRBJ1-6|TRBV2
TGTGCCAGCAGTGGCCAGGGAAATTCACCCCTCCACTTT
CASSGQGNSPLHF
>-|TRBD1|TRBJ2-5|TRBV20-1
TGCAGTGCTGGGACAGGGACCACCCAGTACTTC
CSAGTGTTQYF
>-|-|TRBJ1-4|TRBV7-8
TGTGCCAGCAGCCCCCGACGCGTCGGGGAAAAACTGTTTTTT
CASSPRRVGEKLFF
>-|TRBD1|TRBJ1-5|TRBV6-1
TGTGCCAGCAGTGAAAGGGGACAGGGTCATCAGCCCCAGCATTTT
CASSERGQGHQPQHF
>-|TRBD1|TRBJ2-6|TRBV7-2
TGTGCCAGCAGCACACTCGCCAGGGGGTCTGGGGCCAACGTCCTGACTTTC
CASSTLARGSGANVLTF
>-|TRBD1|TRBJ1-5|TRBV5-1
TGTGCCAGCAGCCGGACAGGGGGCAGTGATCAGCCCCAGCATTTT
CASSRTGGSDQPQHF
>few|-|TRBJ1-6|TRBV7-9
TGTGCCAGCAGCGACGGATGGCGGTCACCCCTCCACTTT
CASSDGWRSPLHF